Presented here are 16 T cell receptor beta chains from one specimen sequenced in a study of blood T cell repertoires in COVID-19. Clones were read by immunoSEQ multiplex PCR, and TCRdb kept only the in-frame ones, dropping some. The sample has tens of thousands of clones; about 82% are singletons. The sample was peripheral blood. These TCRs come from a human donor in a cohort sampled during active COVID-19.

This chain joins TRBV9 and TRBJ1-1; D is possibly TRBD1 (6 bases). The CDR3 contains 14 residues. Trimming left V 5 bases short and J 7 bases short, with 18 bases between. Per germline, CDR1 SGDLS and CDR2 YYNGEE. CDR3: CASSPGPSGDEAFF. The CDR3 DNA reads TGTGCCAGCAGTCCGGGCCCTTCAGGGGATGAAGCTTTCTTT.

CDR3 amino acids: CASSFVFEGGETQYF. CDR3 nucleotide sequence: TGTGCCAGCAGCTTCGTGTTCGAGGGGGGGGAGACCCAGTACTTC. This chain joins TRBV11-2 and TRBJ2-5; D possibly corresponds to TRBD2 (7 bases). Germline V gene data show CDR1 as SGHAT and CDR2 as FQNNGV. V shed 3 bases and J shed 5 bases, with 16 bases lying between them. The CDR3 runs to 15 residues. Full variable domain (missing parts from reference TRBV11-2 and TRBJ2-5): EAGVAQSPRYKIIEKRQSVAFWCNPISGHATLYWYQQILGQGPKLLIQFQNNGVVDDSQLPKDRFSAERLKGVDSTLKIQPAKLEDSAVYLCASSFVFEGGETQYFGPGTRLLVL.

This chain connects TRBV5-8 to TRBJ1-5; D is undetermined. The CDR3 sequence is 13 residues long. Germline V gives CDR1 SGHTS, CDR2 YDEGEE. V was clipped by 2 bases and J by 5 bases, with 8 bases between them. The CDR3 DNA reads TGTGCCAGCAGCTTCCAGGAAGATCAGCCCCAGCATTTT. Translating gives CASSFQEDQPQHF.

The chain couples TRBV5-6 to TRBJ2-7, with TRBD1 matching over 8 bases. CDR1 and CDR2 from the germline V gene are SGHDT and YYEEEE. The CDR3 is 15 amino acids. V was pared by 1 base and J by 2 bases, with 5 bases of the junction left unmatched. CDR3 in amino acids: CASSLYPRGPYEQYF. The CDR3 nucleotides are TGTGCCAGCAGCTTGTACCCCAGGGGGCCCTACGAGCAGTACTTC.

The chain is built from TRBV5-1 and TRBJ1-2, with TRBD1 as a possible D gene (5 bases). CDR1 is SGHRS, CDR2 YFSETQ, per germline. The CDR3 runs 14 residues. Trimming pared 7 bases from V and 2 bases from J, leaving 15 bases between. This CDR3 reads CASSSGQSNYGYTF. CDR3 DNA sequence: TGCGCCAGCTCTTCAGGGCAGTCCAACTATGGCTACACCTTC.

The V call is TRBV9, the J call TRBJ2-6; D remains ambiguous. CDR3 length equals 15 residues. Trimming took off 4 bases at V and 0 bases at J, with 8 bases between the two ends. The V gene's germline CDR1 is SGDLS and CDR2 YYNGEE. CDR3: CASSFRVSGANVLTF. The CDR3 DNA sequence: TGTGCCAGCAGCTTTCGTGTCTCTGGGGCCAACGTCCTGACTTTC.

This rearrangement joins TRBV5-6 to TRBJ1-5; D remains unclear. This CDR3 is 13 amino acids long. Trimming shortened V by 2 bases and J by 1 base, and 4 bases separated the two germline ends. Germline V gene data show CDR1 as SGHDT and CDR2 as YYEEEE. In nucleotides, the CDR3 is TGTGCCAGCAGCTTCTTCAGCAATCAGCCCCAGCATTTT. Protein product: CASSFFSNQPQHF. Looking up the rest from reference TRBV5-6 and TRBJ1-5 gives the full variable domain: DAGVTQSPTHLIKTRGQQVTLRCSPKSGHDTVSWYQQALGQGPQFIFQYYEEEERQRGNFPDRFSGHQFPNYSSELNVNALLLGDSALYLCASSFFSNQPQHFGDGTRLSIL.

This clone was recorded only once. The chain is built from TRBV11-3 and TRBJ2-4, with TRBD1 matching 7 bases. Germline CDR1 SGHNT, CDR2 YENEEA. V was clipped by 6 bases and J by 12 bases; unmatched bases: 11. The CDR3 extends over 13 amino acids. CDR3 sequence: CASRSTGQTDQYF. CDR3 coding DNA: TGTGCCAGCAGATCAACGGGACAGACAGATCAGTACTTC.

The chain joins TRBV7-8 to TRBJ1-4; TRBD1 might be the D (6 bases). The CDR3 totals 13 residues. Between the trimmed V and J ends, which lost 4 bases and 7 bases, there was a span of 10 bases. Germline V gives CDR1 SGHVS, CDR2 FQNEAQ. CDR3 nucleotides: TGTGCCAGCAGCTCCGGGACACTTGAAAAACTGTTTTTT. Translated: CASSSGTLEKLFF.

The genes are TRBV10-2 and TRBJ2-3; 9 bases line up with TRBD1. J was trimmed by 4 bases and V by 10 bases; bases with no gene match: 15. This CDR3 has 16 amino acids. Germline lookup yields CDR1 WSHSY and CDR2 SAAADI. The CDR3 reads CAIILPGQGHPDTQYF. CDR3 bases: TGCGCCATCATATTACCGGGACAGGGACACCCAGATACGCAGTATTTT.

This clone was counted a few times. The CDR3 is CASTRGSHNEQFF. CDR3 sequence (DNA): TGTGCCAGCACCCGAGGATCCCACAATGAGCAGTTCTTC. The chain is built from TRBV3-1 (or the pseudogene TRBV3-2) and TRBJ2-1; D is uncertain. CDR1 and CDR2 (germline): LGHDT, YNNKEL (reference sequence). Deletions cut 7 bases from V and 5 bases from J, with 12 bases between. This CDR3 spans 13 amino acids.

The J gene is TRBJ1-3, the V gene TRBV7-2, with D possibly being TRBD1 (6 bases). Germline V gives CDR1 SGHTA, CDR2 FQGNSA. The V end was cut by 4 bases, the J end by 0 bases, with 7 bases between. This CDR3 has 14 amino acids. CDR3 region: CASSWTASGNTIYF. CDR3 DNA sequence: TGTGCCAGCAGCTGGACAGCCTCTGGAAACACCATATATTTT.

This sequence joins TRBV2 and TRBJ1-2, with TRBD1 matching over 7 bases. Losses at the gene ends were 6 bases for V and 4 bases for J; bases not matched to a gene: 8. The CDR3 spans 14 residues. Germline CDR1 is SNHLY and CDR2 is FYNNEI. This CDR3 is CASRYRQGIYGYTF. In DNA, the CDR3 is TGTGCCAGCAGGTATCGACAGGGCATCTATGGCTACACCTTC. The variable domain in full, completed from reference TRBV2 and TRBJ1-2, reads EPEVTQTPSHQVTQMGQEVILRCVPISNHLYFYWYRQILGQKVEFLVSFYNNEISEKSEIFDDQFSVERPDGSNFTLKIRSTKLEDSAMYFCASRYRQGIYGYTFGSGTRLTVV.

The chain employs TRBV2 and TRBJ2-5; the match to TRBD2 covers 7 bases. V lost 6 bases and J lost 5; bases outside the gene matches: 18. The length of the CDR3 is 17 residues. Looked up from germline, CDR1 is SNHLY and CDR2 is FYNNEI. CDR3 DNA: TGTGCCAGCAGCGCCGTCCTTGGAGCGGGGAGTGGGGAGACCCAGTACTTC. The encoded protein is CASSAVLGAGSGETQYF.

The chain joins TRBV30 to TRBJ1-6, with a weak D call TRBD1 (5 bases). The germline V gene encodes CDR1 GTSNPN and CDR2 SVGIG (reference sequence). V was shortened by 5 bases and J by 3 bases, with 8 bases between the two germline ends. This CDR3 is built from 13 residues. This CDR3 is CAWSTDYNSPLHF. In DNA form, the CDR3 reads TGTGCCTGGTCGACAGACTATAATTCACCCCTCCACTTT.

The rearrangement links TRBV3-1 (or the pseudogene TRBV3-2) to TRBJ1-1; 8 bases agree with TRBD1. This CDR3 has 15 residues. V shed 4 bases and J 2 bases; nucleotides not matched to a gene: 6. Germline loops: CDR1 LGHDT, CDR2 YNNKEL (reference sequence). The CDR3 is CASSLRQGSNTEAFF. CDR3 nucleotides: TGTGCCAGCAGCCTGAGACAGGGGAGTAACACTGAAGCTTTCTTT.